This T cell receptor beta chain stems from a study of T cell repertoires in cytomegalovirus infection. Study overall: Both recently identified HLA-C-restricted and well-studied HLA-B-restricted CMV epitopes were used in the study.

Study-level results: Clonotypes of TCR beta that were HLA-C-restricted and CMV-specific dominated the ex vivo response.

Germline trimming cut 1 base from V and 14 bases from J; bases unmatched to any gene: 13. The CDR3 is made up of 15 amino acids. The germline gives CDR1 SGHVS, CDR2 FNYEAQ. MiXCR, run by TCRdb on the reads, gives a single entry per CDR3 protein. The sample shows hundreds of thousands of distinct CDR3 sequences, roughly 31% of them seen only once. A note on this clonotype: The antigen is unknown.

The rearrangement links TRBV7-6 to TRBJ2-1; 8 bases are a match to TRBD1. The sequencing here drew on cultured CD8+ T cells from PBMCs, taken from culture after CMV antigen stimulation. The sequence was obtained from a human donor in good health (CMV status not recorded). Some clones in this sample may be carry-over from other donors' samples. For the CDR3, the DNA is TGTGCCAGCAGCTTAGAGGGGACAGGAGATCCCGCTAAGTTCTTC. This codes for CASSLEGTGDPAKFF.